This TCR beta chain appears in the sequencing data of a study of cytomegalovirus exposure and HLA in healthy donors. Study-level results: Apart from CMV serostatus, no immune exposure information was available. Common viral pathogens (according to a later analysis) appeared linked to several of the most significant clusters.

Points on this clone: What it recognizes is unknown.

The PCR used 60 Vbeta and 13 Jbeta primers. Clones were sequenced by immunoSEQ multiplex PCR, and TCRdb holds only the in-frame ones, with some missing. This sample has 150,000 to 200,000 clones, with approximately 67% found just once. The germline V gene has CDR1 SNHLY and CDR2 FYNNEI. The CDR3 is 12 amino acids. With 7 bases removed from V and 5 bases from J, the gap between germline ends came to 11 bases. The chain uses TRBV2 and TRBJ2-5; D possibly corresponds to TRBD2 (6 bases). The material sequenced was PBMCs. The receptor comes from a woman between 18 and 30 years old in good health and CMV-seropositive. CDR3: CASTTSLETQYF. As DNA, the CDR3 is TGTGCCAGCACGACTAGTTTGGAGACCCAGTACTTC.